A single sample is the source of the 20 T cell receptor beta chains below, sequenced in a study of blood T cell repertoires in COVID-19. The table came from immunoSEQ multiplex PCR; TCRdb's copy has only in-frame clones and leaves some out. In the table there are under 300,000 clones, roughly 80% of which are singletons. Sequenced material: peripheral blood. The receptors derive from a middle-aged woman with active or convalescent COVID-19.

The chain couples TRBV5-1 to TRBJ2-5, with a possible D match to TRBD2 (6 bases). Germline V gene lookup returns CDR1 SGHRS and CDR2 YFSETQ. V was shortened by 4 bases and J by 1 base, with 11 bases between the two germline ends. This CDR3 is 14 amino acids long. CDR3 nucleotides: TGCGCCAGCAGCATACTCGGGGGCCAAGAGACCCAGTACTTC. It is translated as CASSILGGQETQYF.

The chain uses TRBV15 and TRBJ1-1; the D is unclear. This CDR3 comprises 15 residues. Per the germline V gene, CDR1 is LNHNV and CDR2 is YYDKDF (reference sequence). V shed 0 bases and J shed 5 bases, with 13 bases lying between them. The CDR3: CATSRERQVGTEAFF. The CDR3 DNA sequence: TGTGCCACCAGCAGAGAACGCCAGGTGGGTACTGAAGCTTTCTTT.

The chain carries TRBV6-1 and TRBJ2-3; TRBD2 matches 8 bases. This CDR3 is built from 19 residues. V shed 3 bases and J 2 bases; nucleotides not matched to a gene: 16. CDR1 and CDR2 from the germline V gene are MNHNS and SASEGT. CDR3 nucleotide sequence: TGTGCCAGCAGTGATTTTAGTTGGCGGGGGGTCTCTTACACAGATACGCAGTATTTT. This gives the protein CASSDFSWRGVSYTDTQYF.

This chain joins TRBV28 and TRBJ2-1; D perhaps matches TRBD2 (6 bases). Germline CDR1 reads MDHEN; CDR2 reads SYDVKM. The V end was cut by 6 bases, the J end by 8 bases, with 14 bases between. CDR3 length: 13 residues. The CDR3 protein is CASRESGVDEQFF. The CDR3 DNA is TGTGCCAGCAGGGAGTCGGGGGTGGATGAGCAGTTCTTC.

V and J are TRBV7-9 and TRBJ1-4, with 8 bases that match TRBD1. CDR1 is SEHNR and CDR2 is FQNEAQ in the germline V gene (reference sequence). The CDR3 loop spans 15 amino acids. The V segment lost 4 bases and the J segment 8 bases; nucleotides outside the gene matches: 9. The CDR3 region has the DNA TGTGCCAGCAGCTCGGCGACAGGGGCAGGGGAAAAACTGTTTTTT. Encoded protein: CASSSATGAGEKLFF.

The CDR3 loop reads CASRSRDRGLGGELFF. In DNA form, the CDR3 reads TGTGCCAGTAGGTCCCGGGACAGGGGACTGGGCGGGGAGCTGTTTTTT. The chain has TRBV19 and TRBJ2-2; TRBD1 aligns across 10 bases. This CDR3 has 16 amino acids. From germline, CDR1 is LNHDA and CDR2 SQIVND (reference sequence). The V segment lost 6 bases and the J segment 7 bases; nucleotides outside the gene matches: 11.

This clone was detected only a few times. The chain combines TRBV18 with TRBJ1-1; D unclear. CDR3 size: 13 residues. V was pared by 4 bases and J by 1 base, with 7 bases between. Looked up from germline, CDR1 is KGHSH and CDR2 is LQKENI. The CDR3 sequence is CASSRDKNTEAFF. The CDR3 DNA is TGTGCCAGCTCACGAGACAAGAACACTGAAGCTTTCTTT. The variable domain in full, completed from reference TRBV18 and TRBJ1-1, reads NAGVMQNPRHLVRRRGQEARLRCSPMKGHSHVYWYRQLPEEGLKFMVYLQKENIIDESGMPKERFSAEFPKEGPSILRIQQVVRGDSAAYFCASSRDKNTEAFFGQGTRLTVV.

The chain uses TRBV19 and TRBJ1-2; 9 positions match TRBD1. The ends lost 4 bases at V and 4 bases at J; junction bases unmatched: 7. This CDR3 has 15 residues. Germline loops: CDR1 LNHDA, CDR2 SQIVND (reference sequence). CDR3 residues: CASSTDRGFSYGYTF. The CDR3 region has the DNA TGTGCCAGTAGTACCGACAGGGGGTTTAGCTATGGCTACACCTTC.

This clone occurred many times. The chain has TRBV9 and TRBJ2-1; 7 positions agree with TRBD1. The germline V gene has CDR1 SGDLS and CDR2 YYNGEE. Germline trimming cut 0 bases from V and 6 bases from J; bases unmatched to any gene: 6. The CDR3 loop spans 15 amino acids. CDR3 nucleotides: TGTGCCAGCAGCGTAGACGGGACAGAATTCAATGAGCAGTTCTTC. This translates into CASSVDGTEFNEQFF. The variable domain in full, completed from reference TRBV9 and TRBJ2-1, reads DSGVTQTPKHLITATGQRVTLRCSPRSGDLSVYWYQQSLDQGLQFLIQYYNGEERAKGNILERFSAQQFPDLHSELNLSSLELGDSALYFCASSVDGTEFNEQFFGPGTRLTVL.

The rearrangement joins TRBV28 to TRBJ1-1, with unresolved D. Germline V gives CDR1 MDHEN, CDR2 SYDVKM. The CDR3 has 11 amino acids. V lost 5 bases, J lost 8 bases, and 9 bases lay in between. The chain's CDR3 is CASSIRSEAFF. DNA for the CDR3: TGTGCCAGCAGTATCCGGTCCGAAGCTTTCTTT.

The V call is TRBV9, the J call TRBJ1-4, with 8 bases identical to TRBD1. The CDR3 loop spans 16 amino acids. Germline V lookup: CDR1 SGDLS, CDR2 YYNGEE. V was clipped by 3 bases and J by 3 bases; unmatched bases: 7. CDR3 DNA sequence: TGTGCCAGCAGCGAGGGGACAGGCGTAGCTAATGAAAAACTGTTTTTT. This sequence encodes CASSEGTGVANEKLFF.

J is TRBJ1-6 and V is TRBV5-5; 7 bases fit TRBD1. The junction had 3 bases not matched to a gene; V was cut back by 4 bases and J by 5 bases. Germline V lookup: CDR1 SGHKS, CDR2 YYEKEE (reference sequence). The CDR3 has 14 amino acids. DNA for the CDR3: TGTGCCAGCAGCCAGGGACAGAATAATTCACCCCTCCACTTT. Translated, it gives CASSQGQNNSPLHF.

This clone showed up just once. The chain links TRBV6-5 to TRBJ1-3; 8 bases map to TRBD1. The trim removed 5 bases at V and 9 bases at J, leaving 12 bases unmatched. The CDR3 contains 15 residues. Germline loops: CDR1 MNHEY, CDR2 SVGAGI. CDR3 residues: CASSLRTGRSSTIYF. As DNA, the CDR3 is TGTGCCAGCAGTCTTAGGACAGGGAGGTCTAGCACCATATATTTT.

This CDR3 reads CASNQGTGGNQPQHF. As DNA, the CDR3 is TGTGCCAGCAACCAAGGGACAGGGGGGAATCAGCCCCAGCATTTT. The rearrangement uses TRBV2 and TRBJ1-5, with 11 bases fitting TRBD1. The trim removed 7 bases at V and 4 bases at J, leaving 6 bases unmatched. The germline CDR1 and CDR2 sequences are SNHLY and FYNNEI. This CDR3 has 15 residues.

This clone was picked up many times. The J gene is TRBJ2-7, the V gene TRBV14; D is uncertain. Germline V gene sequence: CDR1 SGHDN, CDR2 FVKESK. The CDR3 totals 17 residues. Trimming pared 0 bases from V and 0 bases from J, leaving 15 bases between. CDR3 nucleotide sequence: TGTGCCAGCAGCCAAGATTCATATCTCCGGAGCTCCTACGAGCAGTACTTC. It translates to CASSQDSYLRSSYEQYF.

J is TRBJ1-4 and V is TRBV12-3 or TRBV12-4; tentatively, D is TRBD1 (5 bases). Trimming removed 6 bases from V and 14 bases from J, with 19 bases in between. The length of the CDR3 is 13 residues. For the CDR3, the DNA is TGTGCCAGCAGCCGGCAACAGGAAGGTCGGCTGTTTTTT. Translated, it gives CASSRQQEGRLFF.

The J gene is TRBJ1-1, the V gene TRBV5-1; D uncertain. The CDR3 runs to 17 residues. Per the germline V gene, CDR1 is SGHRS and CDR2 is YFSETQ. The V and J ends lost 3 bases and 1 base respectively, with 19 bases between them. CDR3 in amino acids: CASSWARSTTSNTEAFF. Here the CDR3 DNA reads TGCGCCAGCAGCTGGGCTCGGTCCACGACGTCGAACACTGAAGCTTTCTTT.

This chain links TRBV10-1 with TRBJ1-1; D ambiguous. Germline CDR1 and CDR2: WNHNN and SYGVQD (reference sequence). The CDR3 consists of 14 residues. V shed 7 bases and J shed 4 bases, with 16 bases lying between them. The CDR3 reads CASKSNLAGTEAFF. Written as DNA, the CDR3 is TGCGCCAGCAAAAGTAACCTAGCGGGCACTGAAGCTTTCTTT.

The chain has TRBV15 and TRBJ2-3, with D possibly TRBD2 on 7 matching bases. From germline, CDR1 is LNHNV and CDR2 YYDKDF (reference sequence). V lost 11 bases and J lost 6, with 21 bases in between. This CDR3 has 14 residues. The CDR3 sequence is CAASRGGPSDTQYF. The CDR3, as DNA: TGTGCCGCCTCCAGGGGAGGGCCTAGCGATACGCAGTATTTT.

This clone has a handful of counts. The chain has TRBV28 and TRBJ2-5; TRBD2 matches 12 bases. The ends lost 4 bases at V and 5 bases at J; junction bases unmatched: 8. The CDR3 is 16 residues long. Germline values: CDR1 MDHEN, CDR2 SYDVKM. The CDR3 nucleotides are TGTGCCAGCAGTTCCCTAGCGGGGGGGTTTCGGGAGACCCAGTACTTC. Amino acids: CASSSLAGGFRETQYF.